Each of the 18 T cell receptor beta chains below was sequenced from the same sample in a study of T cell responses to AZD1222 COVID-19 vaccine. Profiling relied on immunoSEQ multiplex PCR, and the TCRdb table lists in-frame clones only, not all of them. Seen here are about 120,000 clones, more than 80% observed once, and the top ten hold roughly 5.7%. Sequencing used peripheral blood, obtained on day 0 of AZD1222 vaccination. The receptors derive from an adult in good health.

This chain joins TRBV7-8 and TRBJ2-7; 10 bases are a match to TRBD1. This CDR3 comprises 15 residues. Germline-derived CDR1 and CDR2 are SGHVS and FQNEAQ. With V trimmed by 6 bases and J by 0 bases, 5 bases remained unmatched. The CDR3 bases are TGTGCCAGCAGAACCGGGACAGGGGCCTCCTACGAGCAGTACTTC. Translated, it gives CASRTGTGASYEQYF. Together with reference TRBV7-8 and TRBJ2-7, the CDR3 gives the full variable domain: GAGVSQSPRYKVAKRGQDVALRCDPISGHVSLFWYQQALGQGPEFLTYFQNEAQLDKSGLPSDRFFAERPEGSVSTLKIQRTQQEDSAVYLCASRTGTGASYEQYFGPGTRLTVT.

The CDR3 sequence: CASSPRGTPDQPQHF. CDR3 coding DNA: TGTGCCAGCAGCCCTAGAGGGACACCTGATCAGCCCCAGCATTTT. The chain joins TRBV7-2 to TRBJ1-5; tentatively, D is TRBD1 (6 bases). There are 15 residues in the CDR3. Trimming took off 5 bases at V and 5 bases at J, with 16 bases between the two ends. Looked up from germline, CDR1 is SGHTA and CDR2 is FQGNSA.

The chain uses TRBV5-5 and TRBJ1-2; 9 bases agree with TRBD1. J was trimmed by 8 bases and V by 4 bases; bases with no gene match: 9. From germline, CDR1 is SGHKS and CDR2 YYEKEE (reference sequence). CDR3 size: 14 residues. The CDR3 nucleotides are TGTGCCAGCAGCCGACCTATCGACAGGGGGGGCTACACCTTC. Translated: CASSRPIDRGGYTF. The full variable domain, completed using reference TRBV5-5 and TRBJ1-2, is DAGVTQSPTHLIKTRGQQVTLRCSPISGHKSVSWYQQVLGQGPQFIFQYYEKEERGRGNFPDRFSARQFPNYSSELNVNALLLGDSALYLCASSRPIDRGGYTFGSGTRLTVV.

The chain joins TRBV19 to TRBJ1-1; perhaps TRBD1 as D (5 bases). The CDR3 loop spans 16 amino acids. Trimming took off 3 bases at V and 0 bases at J, with 14 bases between the two ends. CDR1 is LNHDA, CDR2 SQIVND, per germline (reference sequence). CDR3 sequence (DNA): TGTGCCAGTAGTATCCCTGGGGCAGTTATGAACACTGAAGCTTTCTTT. It is translated as CASSIPGAVMNTEAFF.

This clone was counted a few times. CDR3 DNA: TGTGCCAGCAGGCACGCTGGGAGGGGCAGCCGACGCTCTGGAAACACCATATATTTT. Residues: CASRHAGRGSRRSGNTIYF. This chain uses TRBV11-2 with TRBJ1-3, with a possible D match to TRBD1 (5 bases). The CDR3 is 19 amino acids. V was shortened by 6 bases and J by 0 bases, with 24 bases between the two germline ends. Per the germline V gene, CDR1 is SGHAT and CDR2 is FQNNGV.

This clone has only a few counts. The chain couples TRBV28 to TRBJ1-5; D is ambiguous. The CDR3 has 12 amino acids. V was pared by 5 bases and J by 3 bases, with 5 bases between. CDR1 and CDR2 from the germline V gene are MDHEN and SYDVKM. CDR3 amino acids: CASSTLNQPQHF. Here the CDR3 DNA reads TGTGCCAGCAGTACCCTCAATCAGCCCCAGCATTTT.

This chain connects TRBV6-6 to TRBJ1-4; 9 nucleotides line up with TRBD1. The V gene's germline CDR1 is MNHNY and CDR2 SVGAGI (reference sequence). V gave up 5 bases and J gave up 8 bases; unmatched junction bases: 6. The length of the CDR3 is 14 residues. In DNA form, the CDR3 reads TGTGCCAGCAGTACACCGGGACAGGGAGAAAAACTGTTTTTT. It is translated as CASSTPGQGEKLFF.

This clone was observed a few times. The chain joins TRBV12-3 or TRBV12-4 to TRBJ1-2; TRBD1 agrees at 7 bases. The CDR3 consists of 13 residues. The ends lost 5 bases at V and 7 bases at J; junction bases unmatched: 7. The CDR3 here is CASSRGQTGGYTF. The CDR3 DNA is TGTGCCAGCAGTCGGGGACAGACGGGTGGCTACACCTTC.

This clone came up a few times. The chain has TRBV5-1 and TRBJ2-7; D unclear. V lost 4 bases and J lost 3, with 8 bases in between. Looked up from germline, CDR1 is SGHRS and CDR2 is YFSETQ. The CDR3 runs to 12 residues. CDR3 residues: CASSPDRYEQYF. In nucleotides, the CDR3 is TGCGCCAGCAGCCCTGACCGCTACGAGCAGTACTTC.

This CDR3 reads CASSPAPGYNEQFF. The DNA for the CDR3 is TGTGCCAGCTCACCGGCCCCAGGTTACAATGAGCAGTTCTTC. V and J are TRBV18 and TRBJ2-1; D uncertain. Trimming removed 3 bases from V and 4 bases from J, with 10 bases in between. Looked up from germline, CDR1 is KGHSH and CDR2 is LQKENI. The CDR3 spans 14 residues.

The rearrangement uses TRBV3-1 (or the pseudogene TRBV3-2) and TRBJ1-5; D is undetermined. Deletions cut 0 bases from V and 5 bases from J, with 11 bases between. This CDR3 is built from 15 residues. Per the germline V gene, CDR1 is LGHDT and CDR2 is YNNKEL (reference sequence). This CDR3 is CASSQDSYGYQPQHF. The CDR3 nucleotides read TGTGCCAGCAGCCAAGATAGTTATGGTTATCAGCCCCAGCATTTT.

The chain has TRBV3-1 (or the pseudogene TRBV3-2) and TRBJ1-3; D not resolved. The CDR3 length is 12 residues. Per germline, CDR1 LGHDT and CDR2 YNNKEL (reference sequence). V was cut by 3 bases and J by 6 bases, with 6 bases left in between. In nucleotides, the CDR3 is TGTGCCAGCAGCCATAGGGTAAACACCATATATTTT. Translation gives CASSHRVNTIYF.

For the CDR3, the DNA is TGTGCCAGCTCTCAGACAGGGGATGCTGAAGCTTTCTTT. Translating gives CASSQTGDAEAFF. The gene calls are TRBV18 and TRBJ1-1; TRBD1 agrees at 8 bases. This CDR3 has 13 amino acids. The germline V gene has CDR1 KGHSH and CDR2 LQKENI. The V gene end was trimmed by 6 bases and the J gene end by 6 bases; junction bases not matched to a gene: 6.

V gene TRBV25-1 combines with J gene TRBJ2-2; D remains unclear. Germline V CDR1 and CDR2: MGHDK, SYGVNS. V was pared by 6 bases and J by 3 bases, with 5 bases between. The CDR3 contains 12 residues. CDR3 DNA: TGTGCCAGCAGGAGAGACACCGGGGAGCTGTTTTTT. It translates to CASRRDTGELFF.

CDR3 sequence (DNA): TGTGCCAGCACCCTTGGGGCAGGCAATGCGGAAAAACTGTTTTTT. Translated, it gives CASTLGAGNAEKLFF. The chain combines TRBV9 with TRBJ1-4; a possible D gene is TRBD1 (5 bases). Germline-derived CDR1 and CDR2 are SGDLS and YYNGEE. Trimming stripped 6 bases from V and 8 bases from J, with 20 bases between. The CDR3 totals 15 residues.

The chain uses TRBV7-6 and TRBJ2-7; either TRBD1 or TRBD2 may supply D (6 bases each). The germline V and J ends were trimmed by 5 bases and 6 bases, with 11 bases remaining between them. CDR1 is SGHVS and CDR2 is FNYEAQ in the germline V gene. The CDR3 loop spans 12 amino acids. The CDR3 sequence is CASSRGGGEQYF. The CDR3 nucleotides are TGTGCCAGCAGCCGAGGGGGAGGCGAGCAGTACTTC. Based on the CDR3 plus reference TRBV7-6 and TRBJ2-7, the full variable domain is GAGVSQSPRYKVTKRGQDVALRCDPISGHVSLYWYRQALGQGPEFLTYFNYEAQQDKSGLPNDRFSAERPEGSISTLTIQRTEQRDSAMYRCASSRGGGEQYFGPGTRLTVT.

V gene TRBV4-1 combines with J gene TRBJ1-5, with 7 bases aligning to TRBD1. With V trimmed by 0 bases and J by 9 bases, 8 bases remained unmatched. CDR1 MGHRA and CDR2 YSYEKL come from the germline V gene. CDR3 length: 15 amino acids. The CDR3 loop reads CASSQEDRVNGPQHF. DNA of the CDR3: TGCGCCAGCAGCCAAGAAGACAGGGTCAACGGGCCCCAGCATTTT.

This chain joins TRBV2 and TRBJ1-6; 9 nucleotides match TRBD1. V lost 6 bases to trimming and J lost 9 bases; unmatched junction nucleotides: 12. This CDR3 spans 16 amino acids. Looked up from germline, CDR1 is SNHLY and CDR2 is FYNNEI. CDR3 loop: CASREQGARPGSPLHF. CDR3 nucleotide sequence: TGTGCCAGCAGGGAACAGGGGGCGAGACCGGGTTCACCCCTCCACTTT.